This T cell receptor (beta chain) appears in the sequencing data of a study of blood T cell repertoires in COVID-19. Looking at the study overall: Sites in the United States, Italy and Spain provided acute and convalescent COVID-19 samples.

Libraries were prepared by immunoSEQ multiplex PCR; TCRdb keeps only in-frame clonotypes and omits some of them. This table holds 120,000 to 150,000 clones, over 70% found once. The sample was peripheral blood. The clonotype was recovered from a man aged 45-65 years with active or convalescent COVID-19.

DNA of the CDR3: TGCAGCGTTCGAACGACAGGGGGAGATGGCTACACCTTC. Amino acid sequence: CSVRTTGGDGYTF. The V call is TRBV29-1, the J call TRBJ1-2, with 9 positions matching TRBD1. The length of the CDR3 is 13 residues. V dropped 5 bases and J dropped 6; count of bases not matched to a gene: 7. Germline V CDR1 and CDR2: SQVTM, ANQGSEA. The full variable domain, rest sourced from reference TRBV29-1 and TRBJ1-2, is SAVISQKPSRDICQRGTSLTIQCQVDSQVTMMFWYRQQPGQSLTLIATANQGSEATYESGFVIDKFPISRPNLTFSTLTVSNMSPEDSSIYLCSVRTTGGDGYTFGSGTRLTVV.